This passage covers 7 T cell receptor beta chains from one sample sequenced in a study of T cell responses to AZD1222 COVID-19 vaccine. Sequenced by immunoSEQ multiplex PCR; TCRdb stores in-frame clones only, minus some. The table includes approximately 120,000 clones, 89% detected once. Sequencing was performed on peripheral blood, taken on day 0 of AZD1222 vaccination. These receptors were taken from an adult in good health.

The V call is TRBV6-5, the J call TRBJ1-2, with a weak D call TRBD1 (6 bases). Germline V gives CDR1 MNHEY, CDR2 SVGAGI. The CDR3 is 15 amino acids. V was pared by 7 bases and J by 0 bases, with 15 bases between. CDR3 sequence (DNA): TGTGCCAGCACTTCAACAGGGTCACCTAACTATGGCTACACCTTC. As protein: CASTSTGSPNYGYTF.

The chain combines TRBV7-6 with TRBJ1-4; no reliable D call. The CDR3 consists of 13 residues. Trimming left V 1 base short and J 5 bases short, with 5 bases between. Germline V gene lookup returns CDR1 SGHVS and CDR2 FNYEAQ. For the CDR3, the DNA is TGTGCCAGCAGCTTAGGGGGAAATGAAAAACTGTTTTTT. Translating it yields CASSLGGNEKLFF.

The genes are TRBV3-1 (or the pseudogene TRBV3-2) and TRBJ2-7; D is ambiguous. V lost 0 bases to trimming and J lost 2 bases, with 5 bases between them. The germline V gene has CDR1 LGHDT and CDR2 YNNKEL (reference sequence). This CDR3 has 13 amino acids. This CDR3 reads CASSQDGAYEQYF. The CDR3 DNA sequence: TGTGCCAGCAGCCAAGACGGAGCCTACGAGCAGTACTTC.

CDR3 in amino acids: CASSRPISGTSYEQYF. CDR3 in DNA: TGTGCCAGCAGCCGGCCCATCAGCGGGACCTCCTACGAGCAGTACTTC. This chain joins TRBV5-4 and TRBJ2-7, with 7 bases matching TRBD2. The CDR3 extends over 16 amino acids. V lost 4 bases and J lost 0; bases outside the gene matches: 10. CDR1 is SGHNT, CDR2 YYREEE, per germline (reference sequence). Variable domain in full (rest from reference TRBV5-4 and TRBJ2-7): ETGVTQSPTHLIKTRGQQVTLRCSSQSGHNTVSWYQQALGQGPQFIFQYYREEENGRGNFPPRFSGLQFPNYSSELNVNALELDDSALYLCASSRPISGTSYEQYFGPGTRLTVT.

The chain links TRBV2 to TRBJ2-1; D gene ambiguous. Trimming left V 6 bases short and J 7 bases short, with 19 bases between. Germline V lookup: CDR1 SNHLY, CDR2 FYNNEI. This CDR3 spans 15 amino acids. CDR3 amino acids: CASRERFNPLNEQFF. The CDR3 DNA reads TGTGCCAGCAGGGAGAGATTCAATCCCCTTAATGAGCAGTTCTTC.

The gene calls are TRBV21-1 and TRBJ2-1; the D call TRBD2 from the table was never checked on the DNA. TRBV21-1 is flagged as a pseudogene. This CDR3 has 17 residues. Here the CDR3 DNA reads TGTGCCAGCAGCAACCCCGGGAGCGCTGGGGGCTACAATGAGCAGTTCTTC. It translates to CASSNPGSAGGYNEQFF.

CDR3 coding DNA: TGTGCCAGCTCACCCTTCTCTGGGGACGATCATAATTCACCCCTCCACTTT. Amino acid sequence: CASSPFSGDDHNSPLHF. J is TRBJ1-6 and V is TRBV18; tentatively, D is TRBD1 (5 bases). Per the germline V gene, CDR1 is KGHSH and CDR2 is LQKENI. Trimming cost V 3 bases and J 5 bases, with 17 bases left between them. This CDR3 is built from 17 residues.